The 5 T cell receptor beta chains reported below all come from one sample, sequenced in a study of cytomegalovirus exposure and HLA in healthy donors. Amplification used 60 Vbeta primers and 13 Jbeta primers. Sequencing used immunoSEQ multiplex PCR; TCRdb keeps in-frame clones, though not all of them. The profile shows 90,000 to 130,000 clones, 55% to 75% of them singletons. The sample consisted of PBMCs. The receptor source for this set is a man in his thirties or forties in good health and CMV-seropositive.

V usage is TRBV5-1 and J usage is TRBJ1-2; D is uncertain. The germline V gene encodes CDR1 SGHRS and CDR2 YFSETQ. This CDR3 contains 13 residues. The V end was cut by 0 bases, the J end by 8 bases, with 11 bases between. Written as DNA, the CDR3 is TGCGCCAGCAGCTTGGGCAGATCGGGAGGCTACACCTTC. This translates into CASSLGRSGGYTF. Variable domain in full (rest from reference TRBV5-1 and TRBJ1-2): KAGVTQTPRYLIKTRGQQVTLSCSPISGHRSVSWYQQTPGQGLQFLFEYFSETQRNKGNFPGRFSGRQFSNSRSEMNVSTLELGDSALYLCASSLGRSGGYTFGSGTRLTVV.

This chain joins TRBV30 and TRBJ2-1; TRBD2 matches at 7 bases. The germline V gene encodes CDR1 GTSNPN and CDR2 SVGIG (reference sequence). The CDR3 totals 14 residues. J lost 0 bases, V lost 4 bases, and 3 bases had no gene match. CDR3: CAWNSGVSYNEQFF. As DNA, the CDR3 is TGTGCCTGGAACAGCGGGGTCTCCTACAATGAGCAGTTCTTC.

J is TRBJ2-5 and V is TRBV5-4; 7 bases line up with TRBD2. With 4 bases clipped from V and 7 bases from J, the junction kept 16 bases outside the gene matches. Germline-derived CDR1 and CDR2 are SGHNT and YYREEE (reference sequence). CDR3 length: 16 amino acids. The CDR3 spells CASSPGERGRTATQYF. As DNA, the CDR3 is TGTGCCAGCAGCCCGGGGGAGCGGGGTCGCACGGCGACCCAGTACTTC.

The chain carries TRBV7-2 and TRBJ2-7, with TRBD2 identical over 14 bases. The V segment lost 4 bases and the J segment 4 bases; nucleotides outside the gene matches: 6. CDR3 length: 16 residues. CDR1 and CDR2 (germline): SGHTA, FQGNSA. The CDR3 spells CASSSGLAGDLYEQYF. The CDR3 nucleotides are TGTGCCAGCAGCTCGGGACTAGCGGGGGACCTATACGAGCAGTACTTC.

The chain couples TRBV9 to TRBJ2-3; TRBD2 aligns across 9 bases. The junction had 11 bases not matched to a gene; V was cut back by 7 bases and J by 2 bases. CDR1 is SGDLS and CDR2 is YYNGEE in the germline V gene. CDR3 size: 16 residues. CDR3 nucleotide sequence: TGTGCCAGCGGGCTCAATAGACTAGCGGCCACAGATACGCAGTATTTT. Its translation: CASGLNRLAATDTQYF.